This TCR beta chain was found in a study of T cell responses to AZD1222 COVID-19 vaccine. Libraries were prepared by immunoSEQ multiplex PCR; TCRdb keeps only in-frame clonotypes and omits some of them. The data contain tens of thousands of clones, approximately 85% of them singletons. As concerns this clone: Its antigen is unknown. One end of the junction fails to match germline, which may point to a read error.

The CDR3 is 16 amino acids. Germline CDR1 SGHTA, CDR2 FQGTGA. Study results and caveats: The span of vaccine-associated CD4 TCRs extended across spike, with dominance at 160-218 and 743-854. The sample set comprised mostly white British donors with more females, and clonal diversity was possibly underestimated.

Sequences were derived from peripheral blood, sampled on day 0 of AZD1222 vaccination. The receptor's source is an adult in good health. This chain connects TRBV7-3 to TRBJ2-2, with 10 bases matching TRBD1. The CDR3 loop reads CASSLHGTGVNGELFF. CDR3 coding DNA: TGTGCTAGCAGCTTACATGGGACAGGGGTTAACGGGGAGCTGTTTTTT.